Reported below is one T cell receptor (beta chain). Its antigen remains unknown. Systemic immunosuppression or autoimmune disease history was grounds to exclude patients. The sample originates from a study of OX40 agonist ivuxolimab in advanced cancers. Study as a whole: In this cohort, patients received ivuxolimab, an agonistic anti-OX40 (CD134) antibody.

The study's findings and limits: Also showing low normalized T-cell clonal expansion were some of the nonresponders.

Germline trimming cut 4 bases from V and 5 bases from J; bases unmatched to any gene: 6. The CDR3 spans 16 residues. CDR1 SGHRS and CDR2 YFSETQ come from the germline V gene. TCRdb's copy holds only in-frame clones and misses some; the assay was immunoSEQ multiplex PCR. The data show about 67,000 clones, about 88% seen once. The source of this sequence is an adult with an advanced solid tumor such as melanoma, head and neck, liver or kidney cancer. The chain combines TRBV5-1 with TRBJ2-5; 15 bases map to TRBD2. The sequenced sample was CD4+ or CD8+ T cells sorted from blood, obtained in a trial of the OX40 agonist ivuxolimab. DNA of the CDR3: TGCGCCAGCAGCCCGGGACTAGCGGGAGGAGGGGAGACCCAGTACTTC. Translation gives CASSPGLAGGGETQYF.